The T cell receptor beta chain described here comes from a study of early T cells in non-severe SARS-CoV-2 infection. The study's findings and limits: Database matching using VDJdb favored anti-spike CD8 responses, with private and CD4 specificities left missing.

From germline, CDR1 is SGDLS and CDR2 YYNGEE. The CDR3 spans 16 residues. Trimming removed 1 base at V and 0 bases at J, with 12 bases between. Of note for this clonotype: What it binds is unknown.

Each CDR3 protein is one row after TCRdb ran MiXCR on the 5' RACE reads. Of 65,000 to 95,000 distinct CDR3 sequences detected, roughly 12% appear once; the ten largest clones hold 15% to 18%. The sequenced sample was whole blood, obtained at baseline. This receptor was obtained from an adult who was a healthcare worker with PCR-confirmed SARS-CoV-2 infection or an uninfected control (not recorded which). The donor label of this sample is uncertain. The V gene is TRBV9, the J gene TRBJ2-3; the D is unclear. The CDR3 bases are TGTGCCAGCAGCGTATCCCCTACCGCTAGCACAGATACGCAGTATTTT. The encoded protein is CASSVSPTASTDTQYF.